This TCR beta chain was observed in a study of blood T cell repertoires in COVID-19. The authors' processing: Using reference gene primer amplification, nucleated cell counts were estimated. TCRdb keeps only in-frame clones here, not all; method: immunoSEQ multiplex PCR. V and J calls and clone size are as listed in that table; D and trimming were resolved from the DNA. The profile shows approximately 670,000 clones, around 89% of them singletons. This clone was found a few times. Trimming left V 1 base short and J 0 bases short, with 21 bases between. CDR3 length: 19 amino acids. Germline CDR1 SEHNR, CDR2 FQNEAQ (reference sequence).

The chain is built from TRBV7-9 and TRBJ1-2; D uncertain. The sequencing input was peripheral blood. This clonotype originated in a woman younger than 35 with acute or convalescent COVID-19. CDR3 amino acids: CASSLGLAASFPTNYGYTF. The CDR3 region has the DNA TGTGCCAGCAGCTTAGGTTTAGCAGCGTCCTTCCCCACTAACTATGGCTACACCTTC.